These 29 T cell receptor beta chains came from one sample sequenced in a study of blood T cell repertoires in COVID-19. Data came from immunoSEQ multiplex PCR; TCRdb stores just in-frame clones and leaves some out. The sample lists roughly 160,000 clones, roughly four fifths seen once, with under 3.5% in the top ten. The source material was peripheral blood. The receptors were gathered from a woman older than 75 with COVID-19, enrolled during active disease.

The chain uses TRBV5-1 and TRBJ1-2; TRBD1 is a possible D gene (6 bases). This CDR3 comprises 13 residues. V was cut by 4 bases and J by 8 bases, with 15 bases left in between. CDR1 is SGHRS, CDR2 YFSETQ, per germline. CDR3 sequence: CASSPDRRRGYTF. The CDR3 DNA reads TGCGCCAGCAGCCCCGACAGGAGGCGGGGCTACACCTTC.

The chain links TRBV20-1 to TRBJ2-1; D unresolved. Trimming took 4 bases from V and 10 from J, leaving 11 bases between them. Germline CDR1 is DFQATT and CDR2 is SNEGSKA (reference sequence). The CDR3 consists of 11 residues. The CDR3 region has the DNA TGCAGTGCTAAGATGGCCCTCGAGCAGTTCTTC. As protein: CSAKMALEQFF.

The V and J genes are TRBV6-5 and TRBJ2-7; 10 nucleotides agree with TRBD1. The CDR3 has 14 residues. J lost 3 bases, V lost 8 bases, and 7 bases had no gene match. Germline CDR1 MNHEY, CDR2 SVGAGI. The CDR3 here is CASRGGQGYYEQYF. CDR3 nucleotide sequence: TGTGCCAGCCGGGGGGGACAGGGGTACTACGAGCAGTACTTC.

The V and J genes are TRBV27 and TRBJ1-5, with a possible D match to TRBD1 (5 bases). The CDR3 length is 14 residues. The V gene lost 2 bases and the J gene lost 6 bases, with 11 bases spanning the gap. From germline, CDR1 is MNHEY and CDR2 SMNVEV (reference sequence). The CDR3 DNA is TGTGCCAGCAGTTTAATCAGGGAGGGTCAGCCCCAGCATTTT. Protein product: CASSLIREGQPQHF.

The rearrangement uses TRBV30 and TRBJ2-7, with TRBD1 matching 10 bases. Germline lookup yields CDR1 GTSNPN and CDR2 SVGIG (reference sequence). Losses at the gene ends were 6 bases for V and 4 bases for J; bases not matched to a gene: 6. The CDR3 consists of 13 residues. CDR3 amino acids: CACSGQGPYEQYF. CDR3 sequence (DNA): TGTGCCTGTTCGGGACAGGGGCCTTACGAGCAGTACTTC.

This clone was recorded once. The V gene is TRBV11-1, the J gene TRBJ2-1, with D unresolved. V dropped 5 bases and J dropped 0 bases, with 11 bases sitting between them. Looked up from germline, CDR1 is SGHAT and CDR2 is FQDESV (reference sequence). The CDR3 is 15 residues long. The CDR3 sequence: CASSQQLTSYNEQFF. DNA for the CDR3: TGTGCCAGCAGCCAACAACTAACCTCCTACAATGAGCAGTTCTTC.

This clone was detected only a few times. The V call is TRBV3-1 (or the pseudogene TRBV3-2), the J call TRBJ1-4, with 8 positions matching TRBD1. Germline V gene sequence: CDR1 LGHDT, CDR2 YNNKEL (reference sequence). CDR3 size: 14 residues. V lost 5 bases, J lost 3 bases, and 2 bases stayed unmatched. The chain's CDR3 is CASSNRGANEKLFF. CDR3 DNA sequence: TGTGCCAGCAGCAACAGGGGGGCTAATGAAAAACTGTTTTTT.

The rearrangement links TRBV10-1 to TRBJ2-5; 9 nucleotides match TRBD1. The junction had 6 bases not matched to a gene; V was cut back by 10 bases and J by 3 bases. The CDR3 is 13 residues long. Germline CDR1 and CDR2: WNHNN and SYGVQD (reference sequence). CDR3 nucleotide sequence: TGCGCCATCCGGGACAGGGCAGAAGAGACCCAGTACTTC. Its translation is CAIRDRAEETQYF.

The CDR3 spells CASSTAATEETQYF. CDR3 coding DNA: TGCGCCAGCAGCACCGCGGCGACGGAAGAGACCCAGTACTTC. The rearrangement links TRBV5-1 to TRBJ2-5; no definite D call. This CDR3 has 14 residues. Germline lookup yields CDR1 SGHRS and CDR2 YFSETQ. V dropped 4 bases and J dropped 3 bases, with 13 bases sitting between them.

The chain combines TRBV19 with TRBJ1-2, with D perhaps TRBD1 (6 bases). Germline V lookup: CDR1 LNHDA, CDR2 SQIVND (reference sequence). The CDR3 spans 15 residues. V shed 1 base and J shed 7 bases, with 16 bases lying between them. The CDR3 is CASSIGGTNLGGYTF. The CDR3 DNA reads as TGTGCCAGTAGTATAGGAGGGACAAACCTGGGTGGCTACACCTTC.

This clone has just a few counts. The chain combines TRBV10-1 with TRBJ2-3; possibly TRBD2 for D (6 bases). Trimming shortened V by 8 bases and J by 2 bases, and 14 bases separated the two germline ends. CDR1 and CDR2 from the germline V gene are WNHNN and SYGVQD (reference sequence). The CDR3 is 14 amino acids. CDR3 residues: CASSSRRDTDTQYF. CDR3 in DNA: TGCGCCAGCTCCAGTCGGCGGGACACAGATACGCAGTATTTT.

The V call is TRBV7-3, the J call TRBJ1-3; 7 positions match TRBD1. J was trimmed by 2 bases and V by 2 bases; bases with no gene match: 0. This CDR3 has 14 residues. Looked up from germline, CDR1 is SGHTA and CDR2 is FQGTGA. The CDR3: CASSLQGAGNTIYF. In nucleotides, the CDR3 is TGTGCCAGCAGCTTACAGGGGGCTGGAAACACCATATATTTT.

The V gene is TRBV5-1, the J gene TRBJ2-7, with 9 bases that match TRBD2. This CDR3 region has 20 residues. The germline V gene has CDR1 SGHRS and CDR2 YFSETQ. After removal of 4 bases from V and 3 bases from J, the junction contained 23 bases not matched to a gene. CDR3 amino acids: CASSAKRDRPIAGVGYEQYF. CDR3 bases: TGCGCCAGCAGCGCAAAACGGGACAGACCTATAGCGGGAGTAGGCTACGAGCAGTACTTC.

The chain joins TRBV18 to TRBJ2-5; D call uncertain. Trimming removed 5 bases from V and 2 bases from J, with 3 bases in between. The CDR3 contains 11 residues. The germline gives CDR1 KGHSH, CDR2 LQKENI. The DNA of the CDR3 is TGTGCCAGCTCAATACAAGAGACCCAGTACTTC. This translates into CASSIQETQYF.

This chain joins TRBV5-4 and TRBJ2-1; D not certain. V lost 0 bases and J lost 15, with 13 bases in between. The CDR3 is 12 residues long. Germline loops: CDR1 SGHNT, CDR2 YYREEE (reference sequence). This chain's CDR3 is CASSLDSLGWFF. In DNA, the CDR3 is TGTGCCAGCAGCTTGGACAGTTTGGGTTGGTTCTTC.

The rearrangement links TRBV12-3 or TRBV12-4 to TRBJ1-5; D is unclear. V dropped 2 bases and J dropped 5 bases, with 7 bases sitting between them. The CDR3 extends over 13 amino acids. The CDR3 loop reads CASSLTQDQPQHF. CDR3 DNA sequence: TGTGCCAGCAGTTTAACCCAGGATCAGCCCCAGCATTTT.

V usage is TRBV19 and J usage is TRBJ2-7; a possible D gene is TRBD2 (5 bases). V lost 6 bases and J 4 bases, leaving 7 bases between the germline ends. There are 11 residues in the CDR3. Per the germline V gene, CDR1 is LNHDA and CDR2 is SQIVND (reference sequence). Here the CDR3 reads CASRSGYEQYF. The CDR3, as DNA: TGTGCCAGTAGATCGGGATACGAGCAGTACTTC.

This chain links TRBV9 with TRBJ2-5; the match to TRBD2 covers 8 bases. The ends lost 3 bases at V and 2 bases at J; junction bases unmatched: 3. The CDR3 is made up of 14 amino acids. In germline, CDR1 is SGDLS, CDR2 YYNGEE. Here the CDR3 DNA reads TGTGCCAGCAGCGACATAGCGGGGCAAGAGACCCAGTACTTC. Its translation: CASSDIAGQETQYF.

The V and J genes are TRBV7-9 and TRBJ1-2, with 7 bases identical to TRBD1. The CDR3 has 15 amino acids. Per germline, CDR1 SEHNR and CDR2 FQNEAQ (reference sequence). V was clipped by 3 bases and J by 1 base; unmatched bases: 5. CDR3 amino acids: CASSFQGQFNYGYTF. Written as DNA, the CDR3 is TGTGCCAGCAGCTTCCAGGGACAGTTTAACTATGGCTACACCTTC.

The chain combines TRBV27 with TRBJ2-3; a possible D gene is TRBD2 (6 bases). Germline loops: CDR1 MNHEY, CDR2 SMNVEV (reference sequence). V was pared by 6 bases and J by 6 bases, with 16 bases between. The CDR3 is made up of 14 amino acids. CDR3 residues: CASREMGGRDTQYF. CDR3 DNA: TGTGCCAGCAGAGAGATGGGAGGTCGGGATACGCAGTATTTT.

The chain links TRBV18 to TRBJ1-1, with 11 nucleotides matching TRBD1. The CDR3 is 17 residues long. Germline CDR1 KGHSH, CDR2 LQKENI. V lost 3 bases to trimming and J lost 0 bases; unmatched junction nucleotides: 6. CDR3 protein: CASSPGTGGLMNTEAFF. CDR3 DNA sequence: TGTGCCAGCTCACCCGGGACAGGGGGACTTATGAACACTGAAGCTTTCTTT.

Details on this clone: At one of its ends the junction is not consistent with the germline gene, which may arise from a read error. V is TRBV7-7 and J is TRBJ2-7; 7 nucleotides agree with TRBD2. The CDR3 totals 13 residues. Per the germline V gene, CDR1 is SSHAT and CDR2 is FNYEAQ (reference sequence). CDR3 residues: CASSAGVGGEQYF. Here the CDR3 DNA reads TGTGCTAGCAGTGCGGGGGTTGGGGGGGAGCAGTACTTC.

The chain combines TRBV4-1 with TRBJ2-5, with D possibly TRBD2 on 6 matching bases. The CDR3 runs 11 residues. From germline, CDR1 is MGHRA and CDR2 YSYEKL. Between the trimmed V and J ends, which lost 7 bases and 7 bases, there was a span of 10 bases. This CDR3 is CASTSEGTQYF. In DNA, the CDR3 is TGCGCCAGCACTTCGGAGGGGACCCAGTACTTC.

The chain couples TRBV27 to TRBJ1-2, with unresolved D. The CDR3 consists of 13 residues. V lost 0 bases and J lost 5, with 7 bases in between. Germline V gives CDR1 MNHEY, CDR2 SMNVEV (reference sequence). The CDR3 nucleotides read TGTGCCAGCAGTTTATCTGCGCGATATGGCTACACCTTC. Its protein is CASSLSARYGYTF.

The chain carries TRBV10-3 and TRBJ2-1; 7 bases line up with TRBD1. The CDR3 is 14 amino acids. Germline lookup yields CDR1 ENHRY and CDR2 SYGVKD. J lost 0 bases, V lost 7 bases, and 3 bases had no gene match. The CDR3 spells CAITGQSSYNEQFF. CDR3 DNA: TGTGCCATCACGGGACAGAGCTCCTACAATGAGCAGTTCTTC.

CDR3 in amino acids: CAITPIQSSGANVLTF. The CDR3 region has the DNA TGTGCCATCACTCCCATACAGAGCTCTGGGGCCAACGTCCTGACTTTC. This chain connects TRBV10-3 to TRBJ2-6, with unresolved D. Trimming took off 7 bases at V and 0 bases at J, with 13 bases between the two ends. This CDR3 spans 16 amino acids. Looked up from germline, CDR1 is ENHRY and CDR2 is SYGVKD.

This chain uses TRBV7-9 with TRBJ2-7; weak D call: TRBD2 (6 bases). Germline loops: CDR1 SEHNR, CDR2 FQNEAQ (reference sequence). Trimming left V 6 bases short and J 5 bases short, with 11 bases between. This CDR3 is built from 12 residues. This CDR3 reads CASSSLANEQYF. The CDR3 DNA sequence: TGTGCCAGCAGTTCTCTAGCGAACGAGCAGTACTTC.

The count of this clone is one. The chain uses TRBV28 and TRBJ1-4, with TRBD1 matching over 7 bases. The CDR3 length is 16 residues. J was trimmed by 3 bases and V by 5 bases; bases with no gene match: 9. Germline V gene data show CDR1 as MDHEN and CDR2 as SYDVKM. This CDR3 reads CASSTSRQGANEKLFF. Written as DNA, the CDR3 is TGTGCCAGCAGTACAAGCAGACAGGGAGCTAATGAAAAACTGTTTTTT. The whole variable domain, filled in from reference TRBV28 and TRBJ1-4, reads DVKVTQSSRYLVKRTGEKVFLECVQDMDHENMFWYRQDPGLGLRLIYFSYDVKMKEKGDIPEGYSVSREKKERFSLILESASTNQTSMYLCASSTSRQGANEKLFFGSGTQLSVL.

The rearrangement links TRBV5-4 to TRBJ2-1; 8 bases fit TRBD1. V trimming: 4 bases; J trimming: 6 bases; junction bases outside the gene matches: 3. Germline loops: CDR1 SGHNT, CDR2 YYREEE (reference sequence). The CDR3 has 13 amino acids. CDR3 DNA: TGTGCCAGCAGCCCGGACAGGGTCAATGAGCAGTTCTTC. This gives the protein CASSPDRVNEQFF.